The 11 T cell receptor beta chains below come from one sample, sequenced in a study of cytomegalovirus exposure and HLA in healthy donors. The PCR ran on 60 Vbeta and 13 Jbeta primers. Data came from immunoSEQ multiplex PCR; TCRdb stores just in-frame clones and leaves some out. The sample carries under 200,000 clones, about 71% recorded once. Source material: PBMCs. The receptor set was obtained from a woman aged 40-49 years in good health and CMV-seropositive.

The chain couples TRBV7-8 to TRBJ1-3; a possible D gene is TRBD1 (6 bases). Germline-derived CDR1 and CDR2 are SGHVS and FQNEAQ. Trimming removed 2 bases from V and 0 bases from J, with 20 bases in between. This CDR3 region has 19 residues. For the CDR3, the DNA is TGTGCCAGCAGCTTACTAAGGGGGGGCACAGTCGACTCTGGAAACACCATATATTTT. Translating gives CASSLLRGGTVDSGNTIYF.

This clone showed up just a few times. J is TRBJ2-5 and V is TRBV19; 7 nucleotides line up with TRBD2. The CDR3 contains 14 residues. CDR1 and CDR2 from the germline V gene are LNHDA and SQIVND (reference sequence). Germline trimming cut 3 bases from V and 5 bases from J; bases unmatched to any gene: 6. CDR3 sequence (DNA): TGTGCCAGTAGTATCGATCACGGGGGGGAGACCCAGTACTTC. Its protein is CASSIDHGGETQYF.

The CDR3 DNA sequence: TGTGCCAGCAGTTTTGGCCCGAGTAGCCGGGATACGCAGTATTTT. It specifies CASSFGPSSRDTQYF. V usage is TRBV27 and J usage is TRBJ2-3, with no clear D. Deletions cut 3 bases from V and 6 bases from J, with 16 bases between. Germline values: CDR1 MNHEY, CDR2 SMNVEV (reference sequence). The CDR3 covers 15 residues.

V gene TRBV11-2 combines with J gene TRBJ2-3; D might be TRBD2 (6 bases). CDR1 is SGHAT and CDR2 is FQNNGV in the germline V gene. Trimming took off 6 bases at V and 5 bases at J, with 24 bases between the two ends. CDR3 length equals 17 residues. The CDR3 DNA reads TGTGCCAGCAGTCAAACCACTGGGCGGGAATCTGGAGATACGCAGTATTTT. Translated, it gives CASSQTTGRESGDTQYF.

CDR3 DNA: TGTGCCAGCAGCCCCGGGACTAGCGAATACAATGAGCAGTTCTTC. Protein sequence: CASSPGTSEYNEQFF. The V and J genes are TRBV6-5 and TRBJ2-1, with 10 positions matching TRBD2. The V segment lost 6 bases and the J segment 4 bases; nucleotides outside the gene matches: 6. CDR3 size: 15 residues. Germline CDR1 MNHEY, CDR2 SVGAGI.

Note on this clone: The junction shows a germline mismatch at one end, possibly a read error. The chain is built from TRBV10-3 and TRBJ1-6, with TRBD1 matching 7 bases. Germline assignment: CDR1 ENHRY and CDR2 SYGVKD. This CDR3 region has 13 residues. CDR3 loop: CAISVTGLSPLNF. The DNA of the CDR3 is TGTGCCATCAGTGTGACAGGGCTTTCACCCCTCAACTTT.

J is TRBJ1-2 and V is TRBV27; 8 nucleotides agree with TRBD1. Germline trimming cut 4 bases from V and 10 bases from J; bases unmatched to any gene: 14. Germline CDR1 is MNHEY and CDR2 is SMNVEV (reference sequence). This CDR3 has 15 residues. The CDR3 nucleotides are TGTGCCAGCAGTTCAACCTTACTCAGGGGGCAGGACTACACCTTC. Residues: CASSSTLLRGQDYTF.

This rearrangement joins TRBV29-1 to TRBJ2-1; a possible D gene is TRBD2 (6 bases). This CDR3 has 12 amino acids. V lost 2 bases to trimming and J lost 9 bases, with 11 bases between them. Germline V CDR1 and CDR2: SQVTM, ANQGSEA. CDR3 DNA: TGCAGCGTTGAACGGGGCGGGGTTGAGCAGTTCTTC. This sequence encodes CSVERGGVEQFF.

The genes are TRBV11-2 and TRBJ2-7; a possible D gene is TRBD1 (5 bases). This CDR3 region has 12 residues. The germline V gene encodes CDR1 SGHAT and CDR2 FQNNGV. Deletions cut 5 bases from V and 5 bases from J, with 10 bases between. The CDR3 loop reads CASSQGHNEQYF. The CDR3 DNA reads TGTGCCAGCAGCCAAGGACATAACGAGCAGTACTTC.

This clone was picked up a small number of times. The CDR3 loop is CASSLLSGGAYNEQFF. The CDR3 DNA is TGTGCCAGCAGCTTACTTAGCGGGGGGGCCTACAATGAGCAGTTCTTC. The J gene is TRBJ2-1, the V gene TRBV7-2; 11 bases line up with TRBD2. Germline CDR1 is SGHTA and CDR2 is FQGNSA. The CDR3 extends over 16 amino acids. After removal of 2 bases from V and 2 bases from J, the junction contained 2 bases not matched to a gene.

The V and J genes are TRBV6-4 and TRBJ2-7; possible D gene TRBD1, 6 bases. Trimming shortened V by 6 bases and J by 6 bases, and 15 bases separated the two germline ends. Germline V gene lookup returns CDR1 MRHNA and CDR2 SNTAGT. The CDR3 is made up of 13 amino acids. CDR3 nucleotide sequence: TGTGCCAGCAGCTATGAACAGGGACGCGAGCAGTACTTC. It yields the protein CASSYEQGREQYF.